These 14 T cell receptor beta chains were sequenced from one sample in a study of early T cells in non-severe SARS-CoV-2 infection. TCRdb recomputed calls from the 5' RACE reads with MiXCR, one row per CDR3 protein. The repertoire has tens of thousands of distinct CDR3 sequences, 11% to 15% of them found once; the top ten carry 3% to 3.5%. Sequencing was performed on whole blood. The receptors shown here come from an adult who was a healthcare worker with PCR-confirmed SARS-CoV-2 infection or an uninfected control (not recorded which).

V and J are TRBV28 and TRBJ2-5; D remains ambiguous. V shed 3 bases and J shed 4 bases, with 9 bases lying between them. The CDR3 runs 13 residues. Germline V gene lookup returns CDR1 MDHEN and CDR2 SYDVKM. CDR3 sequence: CASSLVSTETQYF. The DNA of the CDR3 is TGTGCCAGCAGTTTGGTCTCCACAGAGACCCAGTACTTC.

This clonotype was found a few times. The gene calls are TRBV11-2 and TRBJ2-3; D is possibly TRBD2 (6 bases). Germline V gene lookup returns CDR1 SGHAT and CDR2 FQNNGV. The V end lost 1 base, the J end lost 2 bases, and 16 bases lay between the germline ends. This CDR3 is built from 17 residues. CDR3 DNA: TGTGCCAGCAGCTTAGTTGGCAGGCTAGCGTCCACAGATACGCAGTATTTT. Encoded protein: CASSLVGRLASTDTQYF.

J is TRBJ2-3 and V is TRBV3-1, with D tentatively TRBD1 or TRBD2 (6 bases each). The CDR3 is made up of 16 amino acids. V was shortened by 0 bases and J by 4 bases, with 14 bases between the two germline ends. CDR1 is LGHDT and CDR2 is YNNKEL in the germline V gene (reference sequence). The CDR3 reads CASSQDLWGAPDTQYF. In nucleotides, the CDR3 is TGTGCCAGCAGCCAAGATTTGTGGGGGGCCCCAGATACGCAGTATTTT.

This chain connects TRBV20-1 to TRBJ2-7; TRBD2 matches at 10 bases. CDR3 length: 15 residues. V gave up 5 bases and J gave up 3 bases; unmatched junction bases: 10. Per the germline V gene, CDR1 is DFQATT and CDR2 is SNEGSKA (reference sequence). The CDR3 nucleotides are TGCAGTGCTGGTACCGGGACTAGCGTATACTACGAGCAGTACTTC. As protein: CSAGTGTSVYYEQYF.

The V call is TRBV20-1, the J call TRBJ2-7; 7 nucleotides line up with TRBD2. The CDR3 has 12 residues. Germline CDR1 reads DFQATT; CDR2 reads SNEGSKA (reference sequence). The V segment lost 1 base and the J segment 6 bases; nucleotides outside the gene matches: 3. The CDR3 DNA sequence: TGCAGTGCTAGAGCGGGAGGTCCCGAGCAGTACTTC. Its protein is CSARAGGPEQYF.

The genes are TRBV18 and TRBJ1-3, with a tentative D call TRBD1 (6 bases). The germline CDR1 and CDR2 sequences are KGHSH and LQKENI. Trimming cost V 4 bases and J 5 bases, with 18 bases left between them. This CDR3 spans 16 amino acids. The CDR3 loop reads CASSLGQPASRNTIYF. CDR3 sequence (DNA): TGTGCCAGCTCACTCGGACAGCCAGCATCCCGAAACACCATATATTTT.

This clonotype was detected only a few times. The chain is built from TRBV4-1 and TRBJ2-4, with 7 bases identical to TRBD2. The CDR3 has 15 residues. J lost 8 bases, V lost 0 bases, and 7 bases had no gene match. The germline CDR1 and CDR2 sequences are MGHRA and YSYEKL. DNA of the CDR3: TGCGCCAGCAGCCAAGAGAGGACGGCGGGAGACATTCAGTACTTC. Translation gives CASSQERTAGDIQYF.

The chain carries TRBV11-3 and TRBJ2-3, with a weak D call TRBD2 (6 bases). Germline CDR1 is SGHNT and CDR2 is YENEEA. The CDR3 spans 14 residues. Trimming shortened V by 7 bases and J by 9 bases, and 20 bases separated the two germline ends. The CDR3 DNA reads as TGTGCCAGCATCAAGGGGACGGGAGTAGGGACGCAGTATTTT. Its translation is CASIKGTGVGTQYF.

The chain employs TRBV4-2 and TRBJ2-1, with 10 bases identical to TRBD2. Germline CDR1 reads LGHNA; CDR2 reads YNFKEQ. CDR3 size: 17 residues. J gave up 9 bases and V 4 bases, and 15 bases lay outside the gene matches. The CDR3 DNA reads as TGTGCCAGCAGCCCCCGCGGGGCTAGCGGGAGACTTAGTGAGCAGTTCTTC. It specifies CASSPRGASGRLSEQFF.

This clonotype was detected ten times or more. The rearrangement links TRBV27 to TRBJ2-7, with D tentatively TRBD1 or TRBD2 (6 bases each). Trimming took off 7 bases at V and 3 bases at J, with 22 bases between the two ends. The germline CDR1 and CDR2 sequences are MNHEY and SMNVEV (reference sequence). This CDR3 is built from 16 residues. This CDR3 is CASTQTNMGGLYEQYF. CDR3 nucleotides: TGTGCCAGCACCCAGACTAATATGGGGGGCCTCTACGAGCAGTACTTC.

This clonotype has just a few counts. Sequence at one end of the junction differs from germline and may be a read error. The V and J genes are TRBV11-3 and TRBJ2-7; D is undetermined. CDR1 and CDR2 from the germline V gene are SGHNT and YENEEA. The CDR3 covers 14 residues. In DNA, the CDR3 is TGTGCCAGCAACTTAAACGAAGGGATTTACGAGCAGTACTTC. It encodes CASNLNEGIYEQYF.

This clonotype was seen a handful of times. CDR3 region: CAIMRGGSYNEQFF. The CDR3 DNA reads TGTGCCATCATGAGGGGGGGGTCTTACAATGAGCAGTTCTTC. This chain joins TRBV10-3 and TRBJ2-1; possible D gene TRBD2, 7 bases. The CDR3 has 14 amino acids. V dropped 7 bases and J dropped 4 bases, with 14 bases sitting between them. Germline assignment: CDR1 ENHRY and CDR2 SYGVKD.

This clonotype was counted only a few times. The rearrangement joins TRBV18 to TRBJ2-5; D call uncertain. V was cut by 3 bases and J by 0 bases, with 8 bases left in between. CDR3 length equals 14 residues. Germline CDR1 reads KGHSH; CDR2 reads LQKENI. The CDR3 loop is CASSPPSYQETQYF. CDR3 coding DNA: TGTGCCAGCTCACCGCCGTCCTACCAAGAGACCCAGTACTTC. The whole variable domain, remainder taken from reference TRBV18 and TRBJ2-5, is NAGVMQNPRHLVRRRGQEARLRCSPMKGHSHVYWYRQLPEEGLKFMVYLQKENIIDESGMPKERFSAEFPKEGPSILRIQQVVRGDSAAYFCASSPPSYQETQYFGPGTRLLVL.

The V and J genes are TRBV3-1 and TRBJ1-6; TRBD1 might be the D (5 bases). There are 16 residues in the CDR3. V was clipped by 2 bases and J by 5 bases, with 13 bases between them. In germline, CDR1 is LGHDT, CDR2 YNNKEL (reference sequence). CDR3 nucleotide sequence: TGTGCCAGCAGCCAAACCGGGACGGCCAATAATTCACCCCTCCACTTT. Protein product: CASSQTGTANNSPLHF.